The rows below give T cell receptor beta chains drawn from one sample of a study of regulatory T cells in long-lasting Graves disease. TCRdb re-called the multiplex PCR reads with MiXCR, one entry per CDR3 protein. The sample includes about 440,000 distinct CDR3 sequences, 14% to 15% seen only once; the top ten take 16%. The same data also contributed to another study, on T cells in Graves' hyperthyroidism and ophthalmopathy.

The material was peripheral blood mononuclear cells (PBMCs), obtained at new diagnosis, from a patient treated with antithyroid drugs. The receptors were gathered from a woman younger than 45 with Graves disease. Both conserved end residues are trimmed from each CDR3. D genes are given only for firm matches.

d_call	v_call	j_call	cdr3_aa
NA	TRBV28	TRBJ2-7	ASSFGNEQY
TRBD1	TRBV6-1	TRBJ2-7	ASRQGVTYEQY
NA	TRBV4-1	TRBJ2-2	ASSQVGGTGELF
TRBD1	TRBV10-3	TRBJ1-2	AIRRIGGDDYGYT
NA	TRBV24-1	TRBJ2-1	ATSDPTRTESSYNEQF
TRBD1	TRBV10-3	TRBJ1-5	AISGGQVQPQH
NA	TRBV13	TRBJ2-7	ASSLQRSTYEQY
TRBD2	TRBV24-1	TRBJ2-7	ATSDERVAGTYEQY
NA	TRBV18	TRBJ1-1	ASSPATANTEAF
NA	TRBV11-2	TRBJ1-5	ASSPRSGDQPQH
NA	TRBV28	TRBJ1-5	ASSLTLMGQPQH
NA	TRBV18	TRBJ1-1	ASSPTGRNTEAF
NA	TRBV4-1	TRBJ2-5	ASSAPGRKQETQY
TRBD2	TRBV9	TRBJ2-2	ASSVEGTRVTGELF
NA	TRBV12-3/TRBV12-4	TRBJ1-6	ASSLRTVRALRSPLH
NA	TRBV7-6	TRBJ2-3	ASSTSRGHTDTQY
NA	TRBV9	TRBJ1-3	ASSVAIEATGAGNTIY
NA	TRBV24-1	TRBJ2-3	ATSVGRGVSTDTQY
NA	TRBV12-3/TRBV12-4	TRBJ2-2	ARPLGAGELF
TRBD1	TRBV5-8	TRBJ2-7	ASSLGDRGATYEQY
TRBD1	TRBV19	TRBJ2-1	ASTKGQGRYNEQF
TRBD1	TRBV11-2	TRBJ2-5	ASSLGPQGAKTQY
NA	TRBV11-1	TRBJ2-7	ASRSMSRGSSYEQY
TRBD2	TRBV12-3/TRBV12-4	TRBJ2-5	ASSLYGTNQETQY
NA	TRBV5-1	TRBJ2-5	ASSEWIGDQETQY
TRBD1	TRBV14	TRBJ1-2	ASSHWDRTADNYGYT
TRBD2	TRBV4-1	TRBJ2-7	ATTGGGEQY
TRBD1	TRBV3-1	TRBJ1-1	ASNSAVTGGAF
TRBD1	TRBV2	TRBJ1-1	ASSTDRGLENTEAF
TRBD2	TRBV9	TRBJ2-5	ASSAGTSGRAGETQY
TRBD2	TRBV20-1	TRBJ2-7	SARTSGIYEQY
TRBD2	TRBV7-2	TRBJ2-7	ASSPEVTSGRSEQY
NA	TRBV30	TRBJ2-7	AWSLRGSYEQY
NA	TRBV5-5	TRBJ1-1	ASSLAATMNTEAF
TRBD2	TRBV20-1	TRBJ2-3	SGSTDTQY